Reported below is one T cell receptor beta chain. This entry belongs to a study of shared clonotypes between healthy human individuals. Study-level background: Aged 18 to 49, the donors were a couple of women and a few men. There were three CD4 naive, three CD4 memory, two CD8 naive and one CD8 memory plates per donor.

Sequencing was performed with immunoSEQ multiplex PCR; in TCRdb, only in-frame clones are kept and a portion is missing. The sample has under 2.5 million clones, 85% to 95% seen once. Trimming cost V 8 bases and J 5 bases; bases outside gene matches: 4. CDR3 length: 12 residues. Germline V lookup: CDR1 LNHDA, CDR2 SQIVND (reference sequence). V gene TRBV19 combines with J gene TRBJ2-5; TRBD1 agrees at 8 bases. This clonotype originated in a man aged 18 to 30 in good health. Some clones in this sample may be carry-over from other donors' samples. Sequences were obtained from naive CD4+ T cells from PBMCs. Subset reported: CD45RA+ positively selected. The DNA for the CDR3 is TGTGCCAGTCAGGGGGCGATGGAGACCCAGTACTTC. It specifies CASQGAMETQYF.